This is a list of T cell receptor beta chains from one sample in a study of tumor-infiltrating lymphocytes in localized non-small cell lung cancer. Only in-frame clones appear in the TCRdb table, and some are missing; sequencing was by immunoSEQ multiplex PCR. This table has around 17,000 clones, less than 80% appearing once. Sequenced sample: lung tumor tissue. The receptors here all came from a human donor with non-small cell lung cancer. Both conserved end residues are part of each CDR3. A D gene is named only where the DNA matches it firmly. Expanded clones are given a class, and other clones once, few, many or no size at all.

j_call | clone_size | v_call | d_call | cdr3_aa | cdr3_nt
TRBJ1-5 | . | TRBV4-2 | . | CASSQDPPRTTNQPQHF | TGTGCCAGCAGCCAAGATCCCCCCCGGACCACGAATCAGCCCCAGCATTTT
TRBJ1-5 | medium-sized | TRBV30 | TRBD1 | CAWGQGYNQPQHF | TGTGCCTGGGGACAGGGGTACAATCAGCCCCAGCATTTT
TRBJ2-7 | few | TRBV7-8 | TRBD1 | CASGDRGNSYEQYF | TGTGCCAGTGGGGACAGAGGTAACTCCTACGAGCAGTACTTC
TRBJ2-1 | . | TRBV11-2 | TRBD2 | CASSLGSSAAGGEQFF | TGTGCCAGCAGCTTAGGCTCTAGCGCGGCGGGAGGGGAGCAGTTCTTC
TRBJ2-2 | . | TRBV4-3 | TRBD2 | CASSQGLAGNTGELFF | TGCGCCAGCAGCCAGGGACTAGCGGGGAACACCGGGGAGCTGTTTTTT
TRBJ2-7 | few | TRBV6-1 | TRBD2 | CASSLSGSAWEQYF | TGTGCCAGCAGTTTAAGCGGGAGTGCCTGGGAGCAGTACTTC
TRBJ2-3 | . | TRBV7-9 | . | CASGRGAQLARTDTQYF | TGTGCCAGCGGGCGAGGGGCGCAATTGGCGCGCACAGATACGCAGTATTTT
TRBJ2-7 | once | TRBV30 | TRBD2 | CACAGLAGDEQYF | TGTGCCTGTGCCGGACTAGCGGGAGACGAGCAGTACTTC
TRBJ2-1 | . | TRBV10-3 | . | CATTGGDEQFF | TGTGCCACCACAGGGGGGGATGAGCAGTTCTTC
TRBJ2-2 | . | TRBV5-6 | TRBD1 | CASSWRDRDDTGELFF | TGTGCCAGCAGCTGGAGGGACAGGGATGACACCGGGGAGCTGTTTTTT
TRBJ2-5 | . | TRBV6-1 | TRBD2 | CASSEATSGIQETQYF | TGTGCCAGCAGTGAAGCCACTAGCGGGATCCAAGAGACCCAGTACTTC
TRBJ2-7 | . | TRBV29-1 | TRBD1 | CSAAGGTYEQYF | TGCAGCGCCGCAGGGGGCACCTACGAGCAGTACTTC
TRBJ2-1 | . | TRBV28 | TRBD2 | CASSSPSGSLGNEQFF | TGTGCCAGCAGTTCTCCTAGCGGGTCCCTTGGCAATGAGCAGTTCTTC
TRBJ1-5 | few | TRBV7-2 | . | CASSHRGADQPQHF | TGTGCCAGCAGCCACCGGGGGGCGGATCAGCCCCAGCATTTT
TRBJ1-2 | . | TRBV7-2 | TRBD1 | CASGRDRGAGNYGYTF | TGTGCCAGCGGCCGGGACAGGGGGGCAGGGAACTATGGCTACACCTTC
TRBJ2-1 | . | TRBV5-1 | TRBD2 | CASSHRTSGTWNEQFF | TGCGCCAGCAGCCATAGGACTAGCGGAACATGGAATGAGCAGTTCTTC
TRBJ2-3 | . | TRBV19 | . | CASSEGGPGTDTQYF | TGTGCCAGTAGTGAAGGAGGGCCAGGGACAGATACGCAGTATTTT
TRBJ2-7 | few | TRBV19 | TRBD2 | CASRALAGDEQYF | TGTGCCAGTAGGGCCCTAGCGGGAGACGAGCAGTACTTC
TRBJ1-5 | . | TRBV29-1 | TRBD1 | CSVRTGGESNQPQHF | TGCAGCGTAAGGACAGGGGGCGAGAGCAATCAGCCCCAGCATTTT
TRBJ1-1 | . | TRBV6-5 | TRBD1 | CASSSRPGQISTEAFF | TGTGCCAGCAGTTCGCGACCGGGACAGATTAGCACTGAAGCTTTCTTT
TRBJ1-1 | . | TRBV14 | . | CASSRRHANTEAFF | TGTGCCAGCAGCCGCCGACACGCGAACACTGAAGCTTTCTTT
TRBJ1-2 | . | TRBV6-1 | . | CASSESIIAYYGYTF | TGTGCCAGCAGTGAATCCATCATAGCATACTATGGCTACACCTTC
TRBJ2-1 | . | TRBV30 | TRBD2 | CAWSVGWTSGSAGNEQFF | TGTGCCTGGAGTGTGGGGTGGACTAGCGGGAGTGCAGGCAATGAGCAGTTCTTC
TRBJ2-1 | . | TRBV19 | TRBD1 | CASTAPGGQGANEQFF | TGTGCCAGTACCGCCCCTGGGGGACAGGGGGCCAATGAGCAGTTCTTC
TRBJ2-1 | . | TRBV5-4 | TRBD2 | CASTLSGGRAGNEQFF | TGTGCCAGCACCCTCTCGGGAGGGAGGGCAGGAAATGAGCAGTTCTTC
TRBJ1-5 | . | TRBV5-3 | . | CARSLGRAREPQHF | TGTGCCAGAAGCTTGGGACGGGCTCGGGAGCCCCAGCATTTT